The sequence of this TCR beta chain was determined in a study of blood T cell repertoires in COVID-19. Study context: The samples span acute and convalescent COVID-19 from the United States, Italy and Spain.

Original methodology: Estimates of nucleated cell counts were drawn from the amplification of reference gene primers. Libraries were prepared by immunoSEQ multiplex PCR; TCRdb keeps only in-frame clonotypes and omits some of them. V, J and clone size are taken as reported in that table, and D and trimming were inferred from the DNA itself. The sample holds about 300,000 clones, just over 85% seen once. Recruits, aged about 18 to 90 years, lived in 25 or so US areas. This TCR derives from a woman aged 18-29 years who had recovered from COVID-19. Material: PBMCs or T cells enriched from blood (not recorded which).

The CDR3 nucleotides read TGTGCCTGGAGCCACCCTCTAGCGGAGACCGGGGAGCTGTTTTTT. Protein: CAWSHPLAETGELFF. The gene calls are TRBV30 and TRBJ2-2; 7 nucleotides agree with TRBD2. The germline gives CDR1 GTSNPN, CDR2 SVGIG (reference sequence). The CDR3 contains 15 residues. V lost 3 bases, J lost 5 bases, and 9 bases stayed unmatched.